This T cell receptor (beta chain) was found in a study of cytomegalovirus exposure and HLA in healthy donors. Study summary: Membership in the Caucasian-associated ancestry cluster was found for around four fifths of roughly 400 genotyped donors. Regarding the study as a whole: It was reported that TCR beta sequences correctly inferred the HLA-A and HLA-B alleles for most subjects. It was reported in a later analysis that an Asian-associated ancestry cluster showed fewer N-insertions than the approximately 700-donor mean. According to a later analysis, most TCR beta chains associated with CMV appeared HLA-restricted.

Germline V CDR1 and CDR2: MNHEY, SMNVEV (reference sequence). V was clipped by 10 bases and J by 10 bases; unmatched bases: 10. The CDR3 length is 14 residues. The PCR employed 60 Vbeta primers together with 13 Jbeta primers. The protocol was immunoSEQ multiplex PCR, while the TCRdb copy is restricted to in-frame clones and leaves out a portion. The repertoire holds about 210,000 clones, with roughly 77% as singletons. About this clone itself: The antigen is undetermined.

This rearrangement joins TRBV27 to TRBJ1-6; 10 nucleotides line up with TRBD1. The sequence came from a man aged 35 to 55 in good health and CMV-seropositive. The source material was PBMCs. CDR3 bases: TGTGCCACCAAGACAGGGGGCTTAGACTCACCCCTCCACTTT. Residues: CATKTGGLDSPLHF.